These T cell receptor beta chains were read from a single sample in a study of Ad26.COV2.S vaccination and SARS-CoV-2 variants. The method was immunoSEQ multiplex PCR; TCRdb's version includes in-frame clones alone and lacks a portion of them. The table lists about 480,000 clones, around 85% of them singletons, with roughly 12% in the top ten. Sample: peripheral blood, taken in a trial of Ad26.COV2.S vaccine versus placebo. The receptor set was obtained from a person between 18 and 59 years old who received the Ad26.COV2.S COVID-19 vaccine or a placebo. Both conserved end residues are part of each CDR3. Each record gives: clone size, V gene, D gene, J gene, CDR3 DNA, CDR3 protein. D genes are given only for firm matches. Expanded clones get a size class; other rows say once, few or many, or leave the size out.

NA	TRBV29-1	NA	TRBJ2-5	TGCAGCGCGTGCTCGGGTCCGGAGACCCAGTACTTC	CSACSGPETQYF
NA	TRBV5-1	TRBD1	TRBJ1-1	TGCGCCAGCAGCTCGAACCGGGACAGGGGGTCCACTGAAGCTTTCTTT	CASSSNRDRGSTEAFF
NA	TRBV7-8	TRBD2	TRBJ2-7	TGTGCCAGCAGCTTATTGGCGGGAGGGCCGGGGGCCTACGAGCAGTACTTC	CASSLLAGGPGAYEQYF
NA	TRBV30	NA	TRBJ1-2	TGTGCCTGGAGTGAACAGGGATATGGCTACACCTTC	CAWSEQGYGYTF
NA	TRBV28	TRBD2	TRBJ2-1	TGTGCCAGCAGTCGAAGCGGGAGCGAGGTTGAGCAGTTCTTC	CASSRSGSEVEQFF
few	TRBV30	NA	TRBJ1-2	TGTGCCTGGTTACGGGGCGGGCGGCACATCGCCTTC	CAWLRGGRHIAF
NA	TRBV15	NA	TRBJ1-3	TGTGCCACCAGCAGAGGCGGTAGGTCTGGAAACACCATATATTTT	CATSRGGRSGNTIYF
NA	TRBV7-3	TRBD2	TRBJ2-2	TGTGCCAGCAGCAATTCTCGGCTAGCGGGACCCACCGGGGAGCTGTTTTTT	CASSNSRLAGPTGELFF
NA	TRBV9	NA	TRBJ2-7	TGTGCCAGCAGCGTAGCCGGGGGTATGTACGAGCAGTACTTC	CASSVAGGMYEQYF
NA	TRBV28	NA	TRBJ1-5	TGTGCCGCGAATCAGCCCCAGCATTTT	CAANQPQHF
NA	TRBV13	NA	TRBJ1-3	TGTGCCAGCAGCCACAACATTGAGAACACCATATATTTT	CASSHNIENTIYF
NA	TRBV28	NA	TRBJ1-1	TGTGCCAGCAGTTTATCAGGGGTCCTCGTGGACACTGAAGCTTTCTTT	CASSLSGVLVDTEAFF
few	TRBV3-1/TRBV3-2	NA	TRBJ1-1	TGTGCCAGCAGCCAAGGCGGGACATTAAGCAAAGCTTTCTTT	CASSQGGTLSKAFF
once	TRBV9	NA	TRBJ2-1	TGTGCCAGCAGCGTAGTAGCCGGGGGCTACAATGAGCAGTTCTTC	CASSVVAGGYNEQFF
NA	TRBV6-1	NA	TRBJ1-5	TGTGCCAGCAGTGAGGCTGGAAGGAGCAATCAGCCCCAGCATTTT	CASSEAGRSNQPQHF
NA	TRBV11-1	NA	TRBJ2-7	TGTGCCAGCAGCTTCGGGCCCCAACCCTACGAGCAGTACTTC	CASSFGPQPYEQYF
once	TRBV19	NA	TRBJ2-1	TGTGCCAGTAGGGATAGGGGGACGGCTTACAATGAGCAGTTCTTC	CASRDRGTAYNEQFF